The sequence of this TCR beta chain was determined in a study of T cells after somatic rescue of genetic block. CDR1 is GTSNPN and CDR2 is SVGIG in the germline V gene (reference sequence). The length of the CDR3 is 13 residues. Trimming shortened V by 3 bases and J by 7 bases, and 15 bases separated the two germline ends. Clones were read by immunoSEQ multiplex PCR, and TCRdb kept only the in-frame ones, dropping some. The repertoire includes around 64,000 clones, approximately 90% of them detected once, and around 3% sits in the top ten. The origin of this receptor is a man aged 40-55 years. The J gene is TRBJ1-2, the V gene TRBV30; D perhaps matches TRBD1 (6 bases). Material: peripheral blood mononuclear cells (PBMCs). The CDR3, as DNA: TGTGCCTGGAGCCCGGGGGGGGCCATTGGCTACACCTTC. This encodes CAWSPGGAIGYTF.